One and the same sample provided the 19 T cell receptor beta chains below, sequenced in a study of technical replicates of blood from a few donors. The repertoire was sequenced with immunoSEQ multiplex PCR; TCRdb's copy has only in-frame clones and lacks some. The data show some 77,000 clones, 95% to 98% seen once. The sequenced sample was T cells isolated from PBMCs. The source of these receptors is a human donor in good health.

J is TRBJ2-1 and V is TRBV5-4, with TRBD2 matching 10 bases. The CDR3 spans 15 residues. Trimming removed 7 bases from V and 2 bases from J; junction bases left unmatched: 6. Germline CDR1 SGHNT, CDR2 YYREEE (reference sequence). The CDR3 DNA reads TGTGCCAGCCGAGGACTAGCGGCAACCTACAATGAGCAGTTCTTC. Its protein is CASRGLAATYNEQFF.

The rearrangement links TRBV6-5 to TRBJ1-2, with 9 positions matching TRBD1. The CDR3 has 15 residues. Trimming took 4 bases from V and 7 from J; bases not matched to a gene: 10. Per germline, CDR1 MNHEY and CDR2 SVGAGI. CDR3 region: CASSSLPGQGVGYTF. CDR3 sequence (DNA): TGTGCCAGCAGTTCGCTCCCGGGACAGGGAGTTGGCTACACCTTC.

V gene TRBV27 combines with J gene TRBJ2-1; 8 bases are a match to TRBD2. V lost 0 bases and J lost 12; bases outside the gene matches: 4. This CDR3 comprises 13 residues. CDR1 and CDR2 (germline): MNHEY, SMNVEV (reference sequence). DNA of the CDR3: TGTGCCAGCAGTTTATCGACGAGCGGGAGGCAGTTCTTC. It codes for CASSLSTSGRQFF.

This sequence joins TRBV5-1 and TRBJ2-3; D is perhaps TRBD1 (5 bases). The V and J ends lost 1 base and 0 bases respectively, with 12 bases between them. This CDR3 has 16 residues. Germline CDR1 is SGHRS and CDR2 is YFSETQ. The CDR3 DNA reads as TGCGCCAGCAGCTTGCAGGGCCGTTCAAGCACAGATACGCAGTATTTT. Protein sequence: CASSLQGRSSTDTQYF.

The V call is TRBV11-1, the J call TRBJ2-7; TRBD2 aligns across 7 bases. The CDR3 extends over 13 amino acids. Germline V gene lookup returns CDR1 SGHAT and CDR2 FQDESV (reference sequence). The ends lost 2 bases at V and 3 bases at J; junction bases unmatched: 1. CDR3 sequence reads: CASSLWEGYEQYF. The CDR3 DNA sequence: TGTGCCAGCAGCTTATGGGAGGGCTACGAGCAGTACTTC.

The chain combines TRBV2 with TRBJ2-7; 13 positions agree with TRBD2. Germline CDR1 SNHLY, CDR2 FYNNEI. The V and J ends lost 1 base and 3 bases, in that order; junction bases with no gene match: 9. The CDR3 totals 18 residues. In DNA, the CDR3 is TGTGCCAGCAGTGAAGAACTAGCGGGAGGGCCGATCCTCTACGAGCAGTACTTC. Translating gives CASSEELAGGPILYEQYF.

CDR3 DNA sequence: TGTGCCACCAGCACCCATTCCGACAGGGGGCCCTACGAGCAGTACTTC. This codes for CATSTHSDRGPYEQYF. The chain uses TRBV15 and TRBJ2-7, with TRBD1 identical over 10 bases. CDR1 and CDR2 (germline): LNHNV, YYDKDF (reference sequence). The CDR3 has 16 residues. V was clipped by 4 bases and J by 2 bases; unmatched bases: 8. The whole variable domain, filled in from reference TRBV15 and TRBJ2-7, reads DAMVIQNPRYQVTQFGKPVTLSCSQTLNHNVMYWYQQKSSQAPKLLFHYYDKDFNNEADTPDNFQSRRPNTSFCFLDIRSPGLGDTAMYLCATSTHSDRGPYEQYFGPGTRLTVT.

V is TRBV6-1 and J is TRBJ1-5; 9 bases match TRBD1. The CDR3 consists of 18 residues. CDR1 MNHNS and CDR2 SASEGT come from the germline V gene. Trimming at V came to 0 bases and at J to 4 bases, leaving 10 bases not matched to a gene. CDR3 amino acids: CASSEAPWGQGKNQPQHF. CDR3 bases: TGTGCCAGCAGTGAAGCCCCCTGGGGACAGGGAAAAAATCAGCCCCAGCATTTT.

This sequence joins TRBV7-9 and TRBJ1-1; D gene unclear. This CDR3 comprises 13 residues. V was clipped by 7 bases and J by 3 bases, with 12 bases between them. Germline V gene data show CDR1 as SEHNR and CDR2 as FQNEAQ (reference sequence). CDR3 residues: CASIRLSDTEAFF. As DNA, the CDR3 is TGTGCCAGCATCAGGCTTTCAGACACTGAAGCTTTCTTT.

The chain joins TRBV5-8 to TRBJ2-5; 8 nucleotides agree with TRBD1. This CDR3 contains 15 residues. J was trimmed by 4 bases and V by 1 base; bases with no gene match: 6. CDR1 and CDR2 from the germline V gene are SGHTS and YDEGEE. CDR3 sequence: CASSLSGGRLETQYF. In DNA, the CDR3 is TGTGCCAGCAGCTTGTCAGGGGGCAGACTAGAGACCCAGTACTTC.

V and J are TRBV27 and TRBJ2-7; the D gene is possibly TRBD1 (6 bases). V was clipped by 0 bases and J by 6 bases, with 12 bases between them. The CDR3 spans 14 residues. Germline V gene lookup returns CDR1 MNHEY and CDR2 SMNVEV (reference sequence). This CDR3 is CASSLSARGSEQYF. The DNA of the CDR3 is TGTGCCAGCAGTTTATCTGCCAGGGGATCCGAGCAGTACTTC.

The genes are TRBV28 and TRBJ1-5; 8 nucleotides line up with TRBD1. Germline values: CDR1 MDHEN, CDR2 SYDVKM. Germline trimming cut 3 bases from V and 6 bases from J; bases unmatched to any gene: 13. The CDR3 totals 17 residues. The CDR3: CASSFRSTGAAVQPQHF. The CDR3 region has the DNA TGTGCCAGCAGTTTCAGATCGACAGGGGCGGCCGTTCAGCCCCAGCATTTT. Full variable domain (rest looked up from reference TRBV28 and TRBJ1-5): DVKVTQSSRYLVKRTGEKVFLECVQDMDHENMFWYRQDPGLGLRLIYFSYDVKMKEKGDIPEGYSVSREKKERFSLILESASTNQTSMYLCASSFRSTGAAVQPQHFGDGTRLSIL.

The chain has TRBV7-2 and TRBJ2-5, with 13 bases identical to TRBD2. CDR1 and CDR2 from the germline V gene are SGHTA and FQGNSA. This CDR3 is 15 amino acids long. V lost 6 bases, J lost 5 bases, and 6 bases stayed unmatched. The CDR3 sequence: CASSWTSGSRETQYF. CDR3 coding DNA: TGTGCCAGCAGTTGGACTAGCGGGAGTCGGGAGACCCAGTACTTC.

In nucleotides, the CDR3 is TGTGCCAGCAGTTTACTACAGGGGAACACTGAAGCTTTCTTT. Protein product: CASSLLQGNTEAFF. The chain combines TRBV27 with TRBJ1-1; TRBD1 might be the D (6 bases). Germline V lookup: CDR1 MNHEY, CDR2 SMNVEV (reference sequence). Trimming took off 2 bases at V and 1 base at J, with 8 bases between the two ends. The CDR3 runs 14 residues.

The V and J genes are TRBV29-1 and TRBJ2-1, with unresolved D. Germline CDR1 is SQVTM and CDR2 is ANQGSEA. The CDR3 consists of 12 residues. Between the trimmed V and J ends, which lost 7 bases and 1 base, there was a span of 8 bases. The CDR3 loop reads CSGRQSYNEQFF. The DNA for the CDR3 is TGCAGCGGACGACAATCCTACAATGAGCAGTTCTTC.

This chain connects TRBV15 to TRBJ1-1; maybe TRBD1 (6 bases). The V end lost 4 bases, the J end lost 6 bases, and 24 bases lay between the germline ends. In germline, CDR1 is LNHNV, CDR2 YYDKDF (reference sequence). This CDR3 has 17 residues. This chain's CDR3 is CATSTNPPAQGKAEAFF. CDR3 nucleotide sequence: TGTGCCACCAGCACGAACCCCCCTGCCCAGGGGAAAGCTGAAGCTTTCTTT.

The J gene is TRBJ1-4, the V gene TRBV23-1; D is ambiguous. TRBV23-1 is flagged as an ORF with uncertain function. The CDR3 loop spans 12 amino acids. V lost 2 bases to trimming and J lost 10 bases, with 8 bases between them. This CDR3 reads CASSQPQPKLFF. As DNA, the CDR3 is TGCGCCAGCAGTCAACCACAGCCAAAACTGTTTTTT.

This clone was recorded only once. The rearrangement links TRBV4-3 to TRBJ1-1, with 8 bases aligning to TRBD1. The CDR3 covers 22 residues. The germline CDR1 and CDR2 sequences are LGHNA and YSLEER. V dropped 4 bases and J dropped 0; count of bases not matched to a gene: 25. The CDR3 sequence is CASSLSAWDRSGLTPLNTEAFF. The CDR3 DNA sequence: TGCGCCAGCAGCCTTTCCGCGTGGGACAGGAGCGGCCTTACCCCATTGAACACTGAAGCTTTCTTT.

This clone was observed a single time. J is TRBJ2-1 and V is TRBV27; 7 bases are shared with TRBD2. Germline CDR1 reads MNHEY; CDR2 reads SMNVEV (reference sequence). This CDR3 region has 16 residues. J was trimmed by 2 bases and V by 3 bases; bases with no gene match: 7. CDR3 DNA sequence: TGTGCCAGCAGTTTTACCAGCGGGACCGCCTACAATGAGCAGTTCTTC. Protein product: CASSFTSGTAYNEQFF.